A selection of T cell receptor beta chains follows, all from one sample in a study of cytomegalovirus exposure and HLA in healthy donors. Method: immunoSEQ multiplex PCR; TCRdb's copy keeps in-frame clones and lacks some. In all, the sample yields approximately 51,000 clones. The sequenced sample was PBMCs. The source is a man aged 40-50 years in good health and CMV-seropositive. Each CDR3 is given without its conserved first and last residue. The order of the fields is V gene, clone size, CDR3 protein. Expanded clones get a size class; other rows say once, few or many, or leave the size out.

V gene: TRBV9
clone size: .
CDR3 protein: ASSVDGMAYEQY

V gene: TRBV7-3
clone size: .
CDR3 protein: ASSLKGGLAGAYEQY

V gene: TRBV6-5
clone size: .
CDR3 protein: ASSITQAGNIQY

V gene: TRBV28
clone size: .
CDR3 protein: ASSLLTSEQY

V gene: TRBV2
clone size: .
CDR3 protein: ASSGGLTLAGDTYEQY

V gene: TRBV19
clone size: .
CDR3 protein: ASSIDGSSYNEQF

V gene: TRBV21-1
clone size: .
CDR3 protein: ASSPRGVEETQY

V gene: TRBV6-1
clone size: .
CDR3 protein: ASSVSGGSNYEQY

V gene: TRBV18
clone size: .
CDR3 protein: ASSPPKTSGTYSYNEQF

V gene: TRBV28
clone size: .
CDR3 protein: ASTARGGTNNEQF

V gene: TRBV6-6
clone size: .
CDR3 protein: ASTDSPADTQY

V gene: TRBV7-8
clone size: .
CDR3 protein: ASSPEDRGSSYNEQF

V gene: TRBV4-1
clone size: .
CDR3 protein: ASSPPSASKETQY

V gene: TRBV27
clone size: .
CDR3 protein: ASSGNRGYEQY

V gene: TRBV19
clone size: .
CDR3 protein: ASSGQGASNTEAF

V gene: TRBV18
clone size: .
CDR3 protein: ASSPLVRTEAF

V gene: TRBV4-2
clone size: .
CDR3 protein: ASSQDPGDNEQF

V gene: TRBV5-1
clone size: .
CDR3 protein: ASNNAGTEQF

V gene: TRBV9
clone size: .
CDR3 protein: ASSVVGGEYNEQF

V gene: TRBV7-9
clone size: .
CDR3 protein: ASSAPSGRWYNEQF

V gene: TRBV28
clone size: .
CDR3 protein: ASSLLPYERY

V gene: TRBV7-8
clone size: .
CDR3 protein: ASSYATGFSGYGYT

V gene: TRBV7-9
clone size: .
CDR3 protein: ASSREVHGYT

V gene: TRBV6-1
clone size: .
CDR3 protein: ASSESTSTDEQY

V gene: TRBV18
clone size: .
CDR3 protein: ASSPPGGGNTIY

V gene: TRBV5-1
clone size: .
CDR3 protein: ASSFTGSGNTIY

V gene: TRBV5-1
clone size: .
CDR3 protein: ASSATENTEAF

V gene: TRBV9
clone size: .
CDR3 protein: ASSVTSGGLTDTQY

V gene: TRBV25-1
clone size: .
CDR3 protein: ASSEWGGRAGELF

V gene: TRBV28
clone size: .
CDR3 protein: ASIQETGRGGQPQH

V gene: TRBV5-1
clone size: .
CDR3 protein: ASSEGKGDEQY

V gene: TRBV19
clone size: .
CDR3 protein: ASSIGQGAWDEQF

V gene: TRBV18
clone size: .
CDR3 protein: ASSPPDREETQY

V gene: TRBV5-5
clone size: .
CDR3 protein: ASRELAGARVDTQY

V gene: TRBV7-9
clone size: .
CDR3 protein: ASTPYSSYEQY

V gene: TRBV6-6
clone size: .
CDR3 protein: ASSQGPRGDTQY

V gene: TRBV5-8
clone size: .
CDR3 protein: ASSRLAVVNTEAF

V gene: TRBV5-1
clone size: .
CDR3 protein: ASSLGELETQY

V gene: TRBV6-1
clone size: medium-sized
CDR3 protein: ASSELRDSHNEQF

V gene: TRBV19
clone size: .
CDR3 protein: ASTGFVGNTIY

V gene: TRBV6-4
clone size: .
CDR3 protein: ASSDSPAGNNSPLH

V gene: TRBV28
clone size: .
CDR3 protein: ASSGADSISYEQY

V gene: TRBV5-4
clone size: .
CDR3 protein: ASSSTGASSGANVLT

V gene: TRBV19
clone size: .
CDR3 protein: ASRRQSGYT

V gene: TRBV7-8
clone size: .
CDR3 protein: ASSTGSSGYT

V gene: TRBV6-5
clone size: .
CDR3 protein: ASSYGTGEVKGYT

V gene: TRBV6-6
clone size: .
CDR3 protein: ASSYSSVGGEQY

V gene: TRBV7-2
clone size: .
CDR3 protein: ASSINQGVYGYT

V gene: TRBV27
clone size: .
CDR3 protein: ASSLAISYEQY

V gene: TRBV4-1
clone size: .
CDR3 protein: ASSPGDSSYEQY

V gene: TRBV10-3
clone size: .
CDR3 protein: AIRDSSLAEETQY

V gene: TRBV7-8
clone size: .
CDR3 protein: ASSLREGPLGNTIY

V gene: TRBV28
clone size: .
CDR3 protein: ASSRSGRWQY

V gene: TRBV7-3
clone size: .
CDR3 protein: ASSLTGDRVLNEQF

V gene: TRBV5-1
clone size: .
CDR3 protein: ASSLIPQGAIGNQPQH

V gene: TRBV9
clone size: .
CDR3 protein: ASSSDFSDTQY

V gene: TRBV11-2
clone size: .
CDR3 protein: ASSLQGEAGELF

V gene: TRBV7-2
clone size: .
CDR3 protein: ASRGEAGGTDTQY

V gene: TRBV10-3
clone size: .
CDR3 protein: AISATGAKNGYT